Ten or more counts support the clone carrying this TCR beta chain. Its antigen remains unidentified. Being off target in a library aimed at alpha chains, this beta chain has a size of little meaning. Noted time point: sample taken at primary tumor resection. Whole RNA from tumor, nontumor lung or frozen PBMC was sequenced unsorted. This record comes from a study of spatial heterogeneity in lung cancer. Looking at the study overall: Alpha-chain sequences were consistently detected in smaller numbers than beta-chain sequences. For the average unique TCR and UMI combination, more than nine occurrences appeared in raw reads. Broader study findings: The study found that expanded intratumoral alpha and beta TCR counts tracked tumor mutation counts.

TCRdb fed the 5' RACE reads into MiXCR, producing one record per CDR3 protein. The sample lists 14,000 or so distinct CDR3 sequences; approximately 4.5% were seen once. Trimming stripped 0 bases from V and 2 bases from J, with 25 bases between. The CDR3 totals 20 residues. In germline, CDR1 is MNHEY, CDR2 SVGAGI. The genes are TRBV6-5 and TRBJ1-2; D is undetermined. The sequencing used lung tumor tissue, collected at surgery. The receptor was derived from a female donor with early-stage non-small cell lung cancer. The CDR3, as DNA: TGTGCCAGCAGTTACTCGACTCATCGGAGTGGCCCGGGGATGAACTATGGCTACACCTTC. Its protein product is CASSYSTHRSGPGMNYGYTF.